The 7 T cell receptor beta chains below were found in one sample sequenced in a study of identifying expanded T cells in peripheral blood. This table comes from immunoSEQ multiplex PCR, and its TCRdb copy is limited to in-frame clones, with some not included. The sample has approximately 85,000 clones; approximately 90% are singletons. Sequenced input: blood. These receptors originate from a person aged 18-70 years in good health.

V is TRBV7-2 and J is TRBJ2-3; the D is unclear. Trimming cost V 3 bases and J 4 bases, with 8 bases left between them. Germline lookup yields CDR1 SGHTA and CDR2 FQGNSA. CDR3 size: 13 residues. This CDR3 reads CASSFLGSDTQYF. The CDR3 region has the DNA TGTGCCAGCAGCTTTCTGGGATCAGATACGCAGTATTTT. The variable domain in full, with the rest retrieved from reference TRBV7-2 and TRBJ2-3, is GAGVSQSPSNKVTEKGKDVELRCDPISGHTALYWYRQSLGQGLEFLIYFQGNSAPDKSGLPSDRFSAERTGGSVSTLTIQRTQQEDSAVYLCASSFLGSDTQYFGPGTRLTVL.

This chain uses TRBV30 with TRBJ1-6; no reliable D call. Trimming left V 2 bases short and J 3 bases short, with 8 bases between. The CDR3 length is 14 residues. Germline lookup yields CDR1 GTSNPN and CDR2 SVGIG (reference sequence). The CDR3 here is CAWSFGIYNSPLHF. For the CDR3, the DNA is TGTGCCTGGAGTTTCGGTATCTATAATTCACCCCTCCACTTT. The whole variable domain, remainder taken from reference TRBV30 and TRBJ1-6, is SQTIHQWPATLVQPVGSPLSLECTVEGTSNPNLYWYRQAAGRGLQLLFYSVGIGQISSEVPQNLSASRPQDRQFILSSKKLLLSDSGFYLCAWSFGIYNSPLHFGNGTRLTVT.

CDR3 DNA: TGTGCCAGCAGCCCCCTGGACAGTAACTATGGCTACACCTTC. Translating gives CASSPLDSNYGYTF. The chain carries TRBV6-6 and TRBJ1-2; D might be TRBD1 (6 bases). Trimming removed 6 bases at V and 1 base at J, with 12 bases between. CDR1 and CDR2 from the germline V gene are MNHNY and SVGAGI (reference sequence). This CDR3 spans 14 amino acids.

The chain employs TRBV6-5 and TRBJ2-5; D perhaps matches TRBD1 (6 bases). The ends were cut back, 5 bases at V and 0 bases at J, with 13 bases in the middle. The CDR3 spans 15 residues. The germline V gene has CDR1 MNHEY and CDR2 SVGAGI. This chain's CDR3 is CASSGPQGYQETQYF. The CDR3 region has the DNA TGTGCCAGCAGTGGCCCTCAGGGGTACCAAGAGACCCAGTACTTC.

The table lists this clone with many counts. The chain recombines TRBV5-4 with TRBJ1-6; D is ambiguous. CDR3 length: 15 residues. Germline-derived CDR1 and CDR2 are SGHNT and YYREEE (reference sequence). V was pared by 0 bases and J by 0 bases, with 4 bases between. This chain's CDR3 is CASSLDSSYNSPLHF. The CDR3 DNA is TGTGCCAGCAGCTTGGACAGCTCCTATAATTCACCCCTCCACTTT.

This CDR3 reads CASSQQGRNQPQHF. The DNA for the CDR3 is TGTGCCAGCAGTCAACAGGGGAGAAATCAGCCCCAGCATTTT. The genes are TRBV2 and TRBJ1-5; 7 bases match TRBD1. V trimming: 5 bases; J trimming: 4 bases; junction bases outside the gene matches: 5. Germline V gene lookup returns CDR1 SNHLY and CDR2 FYNNEI. This CDR3 spans 14 amino acids.

The rearrangement links TRBV9 to TRBJ2-5; 9 positions agree with TRBD2. Germline V gene data show CDR1 as SGDLS and CDR2 as YYNGEE. V was clipped by 3 bases and J by 6 bases; unmatched bases: 6. The CDR3 spans 14 residues. The CDR3 protein is CASSGGGAAQTQYF. DNA for the CDR3: TGTGCCAGCAGCGGCGGGGGGGCCGCTCAGACCCAGTACTTC.